The source of this T cell receptor beta chain is a study of identical twins. Study findings and constraints: In zero-insertion analyses, partial confounding could arise from invariant MAIT and iNKT cells. Surplus twin overlap in beta out-of-frame sequences was less pronounced.

After template switching added a universal primer site, the resulting cDNA carried unique molecular identifiers. TCRdb recomputed calls from the 5' RACE reads with MiXCR, one row per CDR3 protein. The data hold roughly 710,000 distinct CDR3 sequences, with 6% to 6.5% observed a single time. Germline CDR1 LGHDT, CDR2 YNNKEL (reference sequence). CDR3 length: 18 amino acids. The ends were cut back, 0 bases at V and 0 bases at J, with 15 bases in the middle. Healthy Caucasians supplied all donations. This clonotype has more than one count but fewer than ten. Its antigen is undetermined. The sample was naive T cells sorted from blood. The clonotype was recovered from a man younger than 35 in good health. The chain employs TRBV3-1 and TRBJ2-1, with D perhaps TRBD1 (6 bases). The CDR3 region has the DNA TGTGCCAGCAGCCAAGACCCAACAGGGCAAAGCTCCTACAATGAGCAGTTCTTC. Translation: CASSQDPTGQSSYNEQFF.